One and the same sample provided the 18 T cell receptor beta chains below, sequenced in a study of blood T cell repertoires in COVID-19. Profiling relied on immunoSEQ multiplex PCR, and the TCRdb table lists in-frame clones only, not all of them. The table lists more than 400,000 clones, approximately 83% of them singletons. The sequenced material came from peripheral blood. The receptors come from a human donor in a cohort sampled during active COVID-19.

This chain uses TRBV30 with TRBJ2-7; perhaps TRBD2 as D (7 bases). There are 19 residues in the CDR3. V lost 0 bases and J lost 4, with 28 bases in between. In germline, CDR1 is GTSNPN, CDR2 SVGIG (reference sequence). CDR3: CAWSVRGALPSLSLYEQYF. CDR3 nucleotide sequence: TGTGCCTGGAGTGTACGGGGGGCGCTTCCCTCTCTCTCGCTATACGAGCAGTACTTC.

This clone was found once. The rearrangement links TRBV6-2 or TRBV6-3 to TRBJ2-7; TRBD1 might be the D (6 bases). V was pared by 4 bases and J by 9 bases, with 19 bases between. The CDR3 extends over 14 amino acids. Germline assignment: CDR1 MNHEY and CDR2 SVGEGT. CDR3 DNA sequence: TGTGCCAGCAGTTCCACACGCGACCTAGGGGGGCAGTACTTC. It codes for CASSSTRDLGGQYF.

This chain connects TRBV28 to TRBJ2-1, with D perhaps TRBD2 (5 bases). This CDR3 comprises 15 residues. Germline CDR1 and CDR2: MDHEN and SYDVKM. V lost 5 bases and J 7 bases, leaving 18 bases between the germline ends. The CDR3 nucleotides are TGTGCCAGCAGTCTAAGGCGCCCAGGAGGAAATGAGCAGTTCTTC. Translating gives CASSLRRPGGNEQFF.

The chain links TRBV15 to TRBJ1-3, with 10 bases identical to TRBD1. Germline trimming cut 6 bases from V and 6 bases from J; bases unmatched to any gene: 11. There are 16 residues in the CDR3. CDR1 and CDR2 from the germline V gene are LNHNV and YYDKDF (reference sequence). CDR3 in amino acids: CATSLGRQGASNTIYF. Here the CDR3 DNA reads TGTGCCACCAGTTTAGGACGACAGGGGGCTTCAAACACCATATATTTT.

V usage is TRBV2 and J usage is TRBJ2-5; TRBD2 agrees at 7 bases. Germline V gene sequence: CDR1 SNHLY, CDR2 FYNNEI. This CDR3 region has 13 residues. J gave up 7 bases and V 4 bases, and 6 bases lay outside the gene matches. The CDR3 nucleotides read TGTGCCAGCAGTGGGACTAGTAGGGTGACCCAGTACTTC. This sequence encodes CASSGTSRVTQYF.

The chain carries TRBV5-6 and TRBJ1-5, with D hard to call. The V end lost 0 bases, the J end lost 2 bases, and 12 bases lay between the germline ends. Germline V lookup: CDR1 SGHDT, CDR2 YYEEEE. The CDR3 is 16 amino acids. The CDR3 loop reads CASSLAQAVGNQPQHF. The CDR3 nucleotides read TGTGCCAGCAGCTTGGCCCAGGCTGTTGGCAATCAGCCCCAGCATTTT.

This chain connects TRBV4-3 to TRBJ2-3; D might be TRBD2 (5 bases). This CDR3 is 13 amino acids long. Germline CDR1 and CDR2: LGHNA and YSLEER. Trimming removed 4 bases from V and 4 bases from J, with 9 bases in between. CDR3 loop: CASSRQLADTQYF. In DNA form, the CDR3 reads TGCGCCAGCAGCCGGCAACTAGCAGATACGCAGTATTTT.

This clone turned up a few times. V and J are TRBV12-5 and TRBJ1-2, with a possible D match to TRBD1 (6 bases). Germline CDR1 is LGHNT and CDR2 is FRNRAP. The CDR3 has 15 residues. V was pared by 0 bases and J by 5 bases, with 13 bases between. The CDR3 sequence: CASGLVLQGFYGYTF. In DNA, the CDR3 is TGTGCTAGTGGTTTGGTCCTCCAGGGGTTTTATGGCTACACCTTC.

Remarks on this clone: One end of the junction varies from germline; a read error may be responsible. The chain combines TRBV7-9 with TRBJ1-5; TRBD1 is a possible D gene (5 bases). Germline lookup yields CDR1 SEHNR and CDR2 FQNEAQ (reference sequence). This CDR3 region has 16 residues. The CDR3 loop reads CASSLAGGDSNQPQHF. Written as DNA, the CDR3 is TGTGCCAGCAGCCTAGCCGGGGGGGATAGCAATCAGCCCCAGCATTTT. The variable domain in full, completed from reference TRBV7-9 and TRBJ1-5, reads DTGVSQNPRHKITKRGQNVTFRCDPISEHNRLYWYRQTLGQGPEFLTYFQNEAQLEKSRLLSDRFSAERPKGSFSTLEIQRTEQGDSAMYLCASSLAGGDSNQPQHFGDGTRLSIL.

This chain links TRBV7-2 with TRBJ2-5, with a weak D call TRBD1 (5 bases). Germline CDR1 SGHTA, CDR2 FQGNSA. The CDR3 totals 15 residues. The V end was cut by 3 bases, the J end by 2 bases, with 13 bases between. The CDR3 DNA reads as TGTGCCAGCAGCTTGATGGTGACAGTGCAAGAGACCCAGTACTTC. Translation gives CASSLMVTVQETQYF.

The rearrangement joins TRBV27 to TRBJ2-7, with TRBD2 matching 11 bases. This CDR3 is built from 16 residues. Germline assignment: CDR1 MNHEY and CDR2 SMNVEV (reference sequence). J was trimmed by 1 base and V by 4 bases; bases with no gene match: 6. CDR3 sequence reads: CASSSTGTSGSYEQYF. The CDR3 coding sequence is TGTGCCAGCAGTTCAACCGGGACTAGCGGTTCCTACGAGCAGTACTTC.

This clone was seen a few times. J is TRBJ1-4 and V is TRBV19; D ambiguous. This CDR3 spans 16 amino acids. V lost 4 bases and J 4 bases, leaving 16 bases between the germline ends. Germline V gene lookup returns CDR1 LNHDA and CDR2 SQIVND (reference sequence). DNA of the CDR3: TGTGCCAGTAGTACCGCAAACTTAGCTTTTAATGAAAAACTGTTTTTT. This translates into CASSTANLAFNEKLFF.

This sequence joins TRBV3-1 (or the pseudogene TRBV3-2) and TRBJ2-6; tentative D call: TRBD2 (5 bases). Between the trimmed V and J ends, which lost 11 bases and 0 bases, there was a span of 14 bases. CDR1 is LGHDT and CDR2 is YNNKEL in the germline V gene (reference sequence). This CDR3 is built from 15 residues. CDR3 DNA: TGTGCCTCGGGCCGGGAAGGCTCTGGGGCCAACGTCCTGACTTTC. Its protein product is CASGREGSGANVLTF.

This clone was detected only a few times. V usage is TRBV6-1 and J usage is TRBJ1-1, with D unresolved. Germline V gene lookup returns CDR1 MNHNS and CDR2 SASEGT. There are 16 residues in the CDR3. The V end was cut by 4 bases, the J end by 0 bases, with 15 bases between. The CDR3 loop reads CASSARRVLMNTEAFF. Here the CDR3 DNA reads TGTGCCAGCAGTGCCAGACGGGTACTAATGAACACTGAAGCTTTCTTT.

The chain couples TRBV5-4 to TRBJ1-4; 8 positions match TRBD1. Germline V gene lookup returns CDR1 SGHNT and CDR2 YYREEE (reference sequence). The CDR3 runs 15 residues. V shed 3 bases, J shed 5 bases, and the junction held 6 bases outside the gene matches. In DNA form, the CDR3 reads TGTGCCAGCAGCTCCCGGGACAGGAGGAATGAAAAACTGTTTTTT. It yields the protein CASSSRDRRNEKLFF.

The J gene is TRBJ1-4, the V gene TRBV3-1 (or the pseudogene TRBV3-2); 10 bases fit TRBD1. CDR1 and CDR2 from the germline V gene are LGHDT and YNNKEL (reference sequence). The CDR3 extends over 16 amino acids. The V and J ends lost 4 bases and 5 bases, in that order; junction bases with no gene match: 7. CDR3 loop: CASSRLRTGGNEKLFF. The CDR3 region has the DNA TGTGCCAGCAGCCGCCTACGGACAGGGGGAAATGAAAAACTGTTTTTT.

The chain combines TRBV28 with TRBJ2-3; D may be TRBD1 (6 bases). The CDR3 length is 17 residues. Germline-derived CDR1 and CDR2 are MDHEN and SYDVKM. V gave up 3 bases and J gave up 6 bases, with 22 bases separating them. In DNA form, the CDR3 reads TGTGCCAGCAGTTTTCCGGGACAAGTCAAATCATTGGATACGCAGTATTTT. Translation gives CASSFPGQVKSLDTQYF.

V gene TRBV10-3 combines with J gene TRBJ2-3, with 10 nucleotides matching TRBD2. The V gene end was trimmed by 5 bases and the J gene end by 4 bases; junction bases not matched to a gene: 12. Germline V CDR1 and CDR2: ENHRY, SYGVKD. The CDR3 covers 17 residues. The CDR3 DNA is TGTGCCATCAGTCCTTATCTAGCGGGAGCGTCGGCAGATACGCAGTATTTT. Encoded protein: CAISPYLAGASADTQYF.